This TCR beta chain comes out of a study of blood T cell repertoires in COVID-19. Study-level background: Researchers got acute and convalescent COVID-19 samples from the United States, Italy and Spain. PBMCs, B-cell-depleted T cells, or T cells were the source of the cDNA or gDNA that made up the material.

Germline V CDR1 and CDR2: MGHRA, YSYEKL. CDR3 length equals 17 residues. Trimming cost V 4 bases and J 2 bases; bases outside gene matches: 11. Under the authors' procedure: Estimated nucleated cell counts came from reference gene primer amplification. The data were produced by immunoSEQ multiplex PCR, yet TCRdb's version contains in-frame clones alone and is incomplete. V and J calls plus clone size are reproduced from that table; the DNA served to infer D and trimming. This sample has under 25,000 clones, with 70% to 90% found just once. The receptor was isolated from a human donor in a cohort sampled during active COVID-19. The donor label of this sample is uncertain. The J gene is TRBJ1-1, the V gene TRBV4-1, with 9 bases fitting TRBD1. Sample: peripheral blood. The CDR3: CASSPPSGTGFNTEAFF. DNA for the CDR3: TGCGCCAGCAGCCCTCCTTCCGGGACAGGGTTTAACACTGAAGCTTTCTTT.